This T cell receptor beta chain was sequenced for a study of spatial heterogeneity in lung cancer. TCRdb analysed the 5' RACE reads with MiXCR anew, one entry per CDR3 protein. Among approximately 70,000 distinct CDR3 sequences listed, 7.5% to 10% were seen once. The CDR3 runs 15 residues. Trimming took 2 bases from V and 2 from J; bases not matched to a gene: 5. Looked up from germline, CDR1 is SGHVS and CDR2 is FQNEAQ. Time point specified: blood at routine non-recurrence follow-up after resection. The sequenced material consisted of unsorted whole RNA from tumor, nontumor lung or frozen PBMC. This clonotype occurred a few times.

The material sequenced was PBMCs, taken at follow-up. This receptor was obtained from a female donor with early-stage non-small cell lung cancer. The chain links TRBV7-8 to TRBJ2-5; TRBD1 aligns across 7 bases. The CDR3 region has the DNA TGTGCCAGCAGCTTATCAGGGGGTCAACAAGAGACCCAGTACTTC. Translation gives CASSLSGGQQETQYF.